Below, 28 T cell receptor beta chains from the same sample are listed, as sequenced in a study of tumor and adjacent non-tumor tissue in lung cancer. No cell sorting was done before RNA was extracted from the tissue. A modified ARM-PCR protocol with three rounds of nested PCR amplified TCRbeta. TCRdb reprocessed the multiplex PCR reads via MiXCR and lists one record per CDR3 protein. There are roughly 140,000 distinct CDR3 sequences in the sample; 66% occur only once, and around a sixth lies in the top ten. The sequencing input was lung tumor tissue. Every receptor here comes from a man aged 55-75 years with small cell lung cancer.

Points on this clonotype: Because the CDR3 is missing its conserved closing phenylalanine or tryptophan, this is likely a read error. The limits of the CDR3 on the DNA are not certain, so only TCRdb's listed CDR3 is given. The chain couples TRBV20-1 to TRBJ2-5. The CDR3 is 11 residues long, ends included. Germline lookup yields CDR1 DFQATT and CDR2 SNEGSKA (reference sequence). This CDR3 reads CSARREETQCL.

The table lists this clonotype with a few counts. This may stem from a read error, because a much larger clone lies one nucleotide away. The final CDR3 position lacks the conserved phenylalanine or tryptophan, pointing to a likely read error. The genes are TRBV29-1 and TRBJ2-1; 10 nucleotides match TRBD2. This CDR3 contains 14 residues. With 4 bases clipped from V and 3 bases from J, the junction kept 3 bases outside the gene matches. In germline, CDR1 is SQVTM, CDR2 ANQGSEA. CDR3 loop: CSVGGLARYNEQFL. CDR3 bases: TGCAGCGTTGGGGGACTAGCGCGCTACAATGAGCAGTTCTTA.

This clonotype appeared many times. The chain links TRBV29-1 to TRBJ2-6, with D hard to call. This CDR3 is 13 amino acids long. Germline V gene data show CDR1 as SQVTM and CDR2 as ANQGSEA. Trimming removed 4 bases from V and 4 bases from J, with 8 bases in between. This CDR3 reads CSVVSWGANVLTF. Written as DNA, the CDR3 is TGCAGCGTTGTTTCTTGGGGGGCCAACGTCCTGACTTTC. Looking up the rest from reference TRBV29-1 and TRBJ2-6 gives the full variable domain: SAVISQKPSRDICQRGTSLTIQCQVDSQVTMMFWYRQQPGQSLTLIATANQGSEATYESGFVIDKFPISRPNLTFSTLTVSNMSPEDSSIYLCSVVSWGANVLTFGAGSRLTVL.

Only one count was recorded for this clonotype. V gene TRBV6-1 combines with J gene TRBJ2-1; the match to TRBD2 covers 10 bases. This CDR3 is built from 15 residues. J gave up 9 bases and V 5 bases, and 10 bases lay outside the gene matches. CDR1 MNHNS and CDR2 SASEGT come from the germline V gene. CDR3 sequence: CASSSTVAGGSEQFF. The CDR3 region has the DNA TGTGCCAGCAGTTCGACGGTAGCGGGAGGATCTGAGCAGTTCTTC.

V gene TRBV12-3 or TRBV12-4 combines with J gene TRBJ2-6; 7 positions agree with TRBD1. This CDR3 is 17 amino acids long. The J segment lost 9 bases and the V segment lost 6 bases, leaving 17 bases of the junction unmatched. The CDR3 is CASSKGTAYSWVNVLTF. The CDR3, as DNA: TGTGCCAGCAGCAAAGGGACAGCCTACTCTTGGGTCAACGTCCTGACTTTC.

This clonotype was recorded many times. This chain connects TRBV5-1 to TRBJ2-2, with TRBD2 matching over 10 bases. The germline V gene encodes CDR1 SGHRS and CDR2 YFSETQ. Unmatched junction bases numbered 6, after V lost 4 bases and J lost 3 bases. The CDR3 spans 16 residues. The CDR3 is CASSLGLAEDTGELFF. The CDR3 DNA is TGCGCCAGCAGCCTAGGACTAGCGGAGGACACCGGGGAGCTGTTTTTT.

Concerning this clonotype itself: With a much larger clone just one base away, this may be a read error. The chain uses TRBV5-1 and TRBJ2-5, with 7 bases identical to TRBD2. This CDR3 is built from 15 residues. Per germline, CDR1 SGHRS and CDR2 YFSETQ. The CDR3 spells CASSLSTSDQGTQYF. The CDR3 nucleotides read TGCGCCAGCAGCTTATCCACTAGCGACCAAGGGACCCAGTACTTC.

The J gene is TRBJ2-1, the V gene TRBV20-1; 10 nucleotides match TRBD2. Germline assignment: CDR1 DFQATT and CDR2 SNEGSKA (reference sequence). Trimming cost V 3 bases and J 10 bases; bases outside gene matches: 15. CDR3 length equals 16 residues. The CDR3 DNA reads TGCAGTGCTAGTGATAGCGGGGGGTACGGAGTCGGAGAGCAGTTCTTC. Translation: CSASDSGGYGVGEQFF.

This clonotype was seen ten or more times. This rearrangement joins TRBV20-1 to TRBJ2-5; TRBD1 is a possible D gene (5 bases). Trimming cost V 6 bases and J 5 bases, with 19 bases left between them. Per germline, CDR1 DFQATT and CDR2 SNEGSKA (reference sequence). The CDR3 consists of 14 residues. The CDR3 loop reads CSALGAGSHETQYF. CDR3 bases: TGCAGTGCCCTAGGGGCAGGGTCTCACGAGACCCAGTACTTC.

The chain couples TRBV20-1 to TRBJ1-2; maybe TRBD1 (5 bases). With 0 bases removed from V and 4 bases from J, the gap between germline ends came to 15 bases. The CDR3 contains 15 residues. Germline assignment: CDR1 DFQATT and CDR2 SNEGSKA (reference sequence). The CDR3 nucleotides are TGCAGTGCTAGAGACAGACAGACCGGTAGCTATGGCTACACCTTC. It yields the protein CSARDRQTGSYGYTF.

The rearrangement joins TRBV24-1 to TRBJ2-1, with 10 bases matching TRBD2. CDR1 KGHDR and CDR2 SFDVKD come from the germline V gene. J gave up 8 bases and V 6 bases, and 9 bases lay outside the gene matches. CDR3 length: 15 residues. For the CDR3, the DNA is TGTGCCACCAGTACCATAGGACTAGCGGCCTATGAGCAGTTCTTC. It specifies CATSTIGLAAYEQFF.

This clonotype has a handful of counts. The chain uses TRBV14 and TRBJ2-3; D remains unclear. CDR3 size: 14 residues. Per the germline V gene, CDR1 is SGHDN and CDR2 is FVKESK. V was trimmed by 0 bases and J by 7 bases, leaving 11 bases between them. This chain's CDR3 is CASSQDPLVNTQYF. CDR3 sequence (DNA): TGTGCCAGCAGCCAAGACCCGTTGGTGAATACGCAGTATTTT.

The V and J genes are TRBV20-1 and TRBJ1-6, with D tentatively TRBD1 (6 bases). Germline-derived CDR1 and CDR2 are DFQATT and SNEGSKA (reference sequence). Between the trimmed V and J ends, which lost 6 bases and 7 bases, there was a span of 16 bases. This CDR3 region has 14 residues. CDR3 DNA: TGCAGTGCGAGTAGGGACACAGGCAATTCACCCCTCCACTTT. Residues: CSASRDTGNSPLHF.

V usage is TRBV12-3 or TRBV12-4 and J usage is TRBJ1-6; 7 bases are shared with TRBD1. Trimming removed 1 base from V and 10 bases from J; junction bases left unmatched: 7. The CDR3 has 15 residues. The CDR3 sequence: CASSLEAGGVSPLHF. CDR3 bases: TGTGCCAGCAGTTTAGAGGCAGGGGGAGTCTCACCCCTCCACTTT.

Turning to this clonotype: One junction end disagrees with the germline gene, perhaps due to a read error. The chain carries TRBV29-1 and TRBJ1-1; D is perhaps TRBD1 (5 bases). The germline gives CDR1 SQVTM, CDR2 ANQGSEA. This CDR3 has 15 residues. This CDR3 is CSAKEGWGMNIEAFF. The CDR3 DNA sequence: TGCAGCGCCAAGGAGGGCTGGGGCATGAACATTGAAGCTTTCTTT.

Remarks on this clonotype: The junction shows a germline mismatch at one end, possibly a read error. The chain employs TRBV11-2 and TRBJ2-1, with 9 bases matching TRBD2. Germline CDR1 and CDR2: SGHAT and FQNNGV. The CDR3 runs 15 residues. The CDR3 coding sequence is TGTACCAGCATCTTAGGTATGACTAGCGGAAATGAGCAGTTCTTC. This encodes CTSILGMTSGNEQFF. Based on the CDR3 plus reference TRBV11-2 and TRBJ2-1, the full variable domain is EAGVAQSPRYKIIEKRQSVAFWCNPISGHATLYWYQQILGQGPKLLIQFQNNGVVDDSQLPKDRFSAERLKGVDSTLKIQPAKLEDSAVYLCTSILGMTSGNEQFFGPGTRLTVL.

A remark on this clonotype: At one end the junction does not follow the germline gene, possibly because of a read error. In DNA, the CDR3 is TGTGCCAGCAGCTTAGGGGGTGAGACAGATATGCAGTATTTT. Residues: CASSLGGETDMQYF. The chain joins TRBV11-2 to TRBJ2-3; D may be TRBD1 (5 bases). Germline V gene data show CDR1 as SGHAT and CDR2 as FQNNGV. This CDR3 is built from 14 residues.

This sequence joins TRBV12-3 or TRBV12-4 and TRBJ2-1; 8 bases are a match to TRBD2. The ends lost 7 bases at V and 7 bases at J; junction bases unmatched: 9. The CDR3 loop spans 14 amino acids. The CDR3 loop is CASTKAGVVNEQFF. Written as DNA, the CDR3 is TGTGCCAGCACCAAAGCGGGAGTAGTGAATGAGCAGTTCTTC.

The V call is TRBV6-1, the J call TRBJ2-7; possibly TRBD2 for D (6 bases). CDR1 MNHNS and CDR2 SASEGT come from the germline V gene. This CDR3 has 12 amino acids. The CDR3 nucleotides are TGTGTAGCGGACCAGGTAGCCTACGAGCAGTACTTC. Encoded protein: CVADQVAYEQYF.

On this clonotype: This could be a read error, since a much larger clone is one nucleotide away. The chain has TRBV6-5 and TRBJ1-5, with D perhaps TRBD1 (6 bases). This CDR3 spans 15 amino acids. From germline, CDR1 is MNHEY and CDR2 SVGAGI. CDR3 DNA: TGTGCCAGCAGTTACGGGGGGGCCCCTAATCAGCCCAAGCATTTT. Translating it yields CASSYGGAPNQPKHF.

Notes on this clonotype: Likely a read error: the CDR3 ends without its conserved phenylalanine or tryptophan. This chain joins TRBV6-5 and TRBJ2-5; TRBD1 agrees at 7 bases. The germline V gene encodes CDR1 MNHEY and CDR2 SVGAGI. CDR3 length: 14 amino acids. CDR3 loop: CTSSRGQLRETQYL. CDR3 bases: TGTACCAGCAGTCGGGGACAGTTGAGGGAGACCCAGTACCTC.

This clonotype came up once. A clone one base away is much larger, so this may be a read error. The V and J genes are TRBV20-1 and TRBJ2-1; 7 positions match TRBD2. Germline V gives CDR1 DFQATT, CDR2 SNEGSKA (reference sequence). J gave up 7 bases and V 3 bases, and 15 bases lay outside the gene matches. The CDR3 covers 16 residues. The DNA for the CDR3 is TGCAGTGCTAGTCCAATTGAAGCGGGAATAGTAAATGAGCAGTTCTTC. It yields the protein CSASPIEAGIVNEQFF.

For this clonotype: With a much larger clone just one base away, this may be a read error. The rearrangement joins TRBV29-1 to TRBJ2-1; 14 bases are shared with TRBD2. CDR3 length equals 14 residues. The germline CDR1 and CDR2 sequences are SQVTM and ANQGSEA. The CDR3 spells CSVKTSGRDTEQLF. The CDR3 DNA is TGCAGCGTTAAGACTAGCGGGAGGGACACTGAGCAGCTCTTC.

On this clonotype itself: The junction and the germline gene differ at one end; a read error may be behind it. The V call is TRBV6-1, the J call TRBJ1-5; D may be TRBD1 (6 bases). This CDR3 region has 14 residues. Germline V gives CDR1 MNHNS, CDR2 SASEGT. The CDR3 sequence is CASSEIRGDQPQRF. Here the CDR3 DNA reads TGTGCCAGCAGTGAAATCAGGGGAGATCAGCCCCAGCGTTTT.

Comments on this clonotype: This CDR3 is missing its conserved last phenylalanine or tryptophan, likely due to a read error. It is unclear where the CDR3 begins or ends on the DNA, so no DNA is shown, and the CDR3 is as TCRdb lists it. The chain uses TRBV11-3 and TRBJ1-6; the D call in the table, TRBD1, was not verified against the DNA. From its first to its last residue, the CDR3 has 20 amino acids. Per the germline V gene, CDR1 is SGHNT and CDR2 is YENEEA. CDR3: CASSQHRDRVSTRTNSPFHI.

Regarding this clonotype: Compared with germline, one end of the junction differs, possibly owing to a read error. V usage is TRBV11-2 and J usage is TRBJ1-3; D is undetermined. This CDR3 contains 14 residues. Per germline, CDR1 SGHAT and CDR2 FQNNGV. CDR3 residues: CASSSRVSVNTTYF. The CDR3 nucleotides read TGTGCCAGCAGTTCTAGGGTCTCTGTAAACACCACATATTTT.

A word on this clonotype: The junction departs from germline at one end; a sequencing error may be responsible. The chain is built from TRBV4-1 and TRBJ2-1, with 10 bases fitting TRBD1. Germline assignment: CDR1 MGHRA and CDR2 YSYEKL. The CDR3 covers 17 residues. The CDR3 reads CASSQLSGQGSYNVQFF. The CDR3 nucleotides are TGCGCCAGCAGCCAACTTTCGGGACAGGGGTCCTACAATGTGCAGTTCTTC.

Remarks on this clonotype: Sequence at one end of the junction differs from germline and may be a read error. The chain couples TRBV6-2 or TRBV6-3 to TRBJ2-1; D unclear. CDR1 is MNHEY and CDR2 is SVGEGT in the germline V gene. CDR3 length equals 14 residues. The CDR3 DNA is TGTGCCAGCAGTTACACTACCTCCTCCAATGATCAGTTCTTC. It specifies CASSYTTSSNDQFF.